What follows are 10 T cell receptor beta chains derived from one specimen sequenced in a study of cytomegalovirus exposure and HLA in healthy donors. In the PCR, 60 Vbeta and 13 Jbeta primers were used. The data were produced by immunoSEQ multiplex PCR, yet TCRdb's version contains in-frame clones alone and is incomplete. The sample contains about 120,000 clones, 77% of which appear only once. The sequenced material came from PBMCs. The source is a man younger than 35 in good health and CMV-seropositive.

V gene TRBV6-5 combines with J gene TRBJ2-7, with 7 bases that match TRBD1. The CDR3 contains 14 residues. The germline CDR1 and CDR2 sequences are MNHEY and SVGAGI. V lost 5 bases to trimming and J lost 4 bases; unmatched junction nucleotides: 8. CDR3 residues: CASSVTSGQYEQYF. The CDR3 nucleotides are TGTGCCAGCAGTGTCACTTCGGGACAGTACGAGCAGTACTTC.

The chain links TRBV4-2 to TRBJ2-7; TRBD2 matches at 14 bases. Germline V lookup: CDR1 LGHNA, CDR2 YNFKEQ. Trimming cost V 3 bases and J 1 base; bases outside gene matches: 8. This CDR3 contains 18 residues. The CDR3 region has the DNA TGTGCCAGCAGCCACGCCGGGACTAGCGGGAGAGATTCCTACGAGCAGTACTTC. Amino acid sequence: CASSHAGTSGRDSYEQYF.

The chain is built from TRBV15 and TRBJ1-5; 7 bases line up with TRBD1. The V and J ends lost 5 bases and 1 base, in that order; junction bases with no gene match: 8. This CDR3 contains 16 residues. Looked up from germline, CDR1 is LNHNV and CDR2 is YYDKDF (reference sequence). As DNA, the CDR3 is TGTGCCACCAGCCACTTGACAGGGAAGAGCAATCAGCCCCAGCATTTT. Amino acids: CATSHLTGKSNQPQHF.

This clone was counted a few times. The CDR3 DNA reads TGTGCCAGCAACTGGCGAGGGAACACTGAAGCTTTCTTT. Translated: CASNWRGNTEAFF. The chain combines TRBV6-1 with TRBJ1-1; D uncertain. The CDR3 is made up of 13 amino acids. V shed 7 bases and J shed 1 base, with 10 bases lying between them. Germline V lookup: CDR1 MNHNS, CDR2 SASEGT.

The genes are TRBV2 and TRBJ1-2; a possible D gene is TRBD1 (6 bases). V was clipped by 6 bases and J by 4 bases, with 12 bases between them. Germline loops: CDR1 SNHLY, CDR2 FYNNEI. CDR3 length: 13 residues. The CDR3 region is CASSQGQFYGYTF. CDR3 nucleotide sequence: TGTGCCAGCAGCCAAGGACAGTTCTATGGCTACACCTTC.

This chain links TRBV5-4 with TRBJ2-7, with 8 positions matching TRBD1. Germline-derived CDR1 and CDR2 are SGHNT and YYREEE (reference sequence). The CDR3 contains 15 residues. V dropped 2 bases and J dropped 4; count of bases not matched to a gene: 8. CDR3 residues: CASSFTGTGPYEQYF. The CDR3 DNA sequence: TGTGCCAGCAGCTTCACCGGGACAGGTCCATACGAGCAGTACTTC.

In DNA form, the CDR3 reads TGTGCCAGCAGTTTTAGGGGTCAGCCCCAGCATTTT. Protein product: CASSFRGQPQHF. The chain links TRBV27 to TRBJ1-5; TRBD1 is a possible D gene (5 bases). Looked up from germline, CDR1 is MNHEY and CDR2 is SMNVEV (reference sequence). The CDR3 has 12 residues. V was trimmed by 3 bases and J by 6 bases, leaving 6 bases between them.

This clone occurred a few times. CDR3 DNA: TGTGCCAGCAGCTTACCCGACAGGTATGCCAACGTCCTGACTTTC. Protein sequence: CASSLPDRYANVLTF. J is TRBJ2-6 and V is TRBV11-2, with D perhaps TRBD1 (6 bases). Germline-derived CDR1 and CDR2 are SGHAT and FQNNGV. The CDR3 runs 15 residues. The V gene lost 2 bases and the J gene lost 7 bases, with 12 bases spanning the gap. The whole variable domain, filled in from reference TRBV11-2 and TRBJ2-6, reads EAGVAQSPRYKIIEKRQSVAFWCNPISGHATLYWYQQILGQGPKLLIQFQNNGVVDDSQLPKDRFSAERLKGVDSTLKIQPAKLEDSAVYLCASSLPDRYANVLTFGAGSRLTVL.

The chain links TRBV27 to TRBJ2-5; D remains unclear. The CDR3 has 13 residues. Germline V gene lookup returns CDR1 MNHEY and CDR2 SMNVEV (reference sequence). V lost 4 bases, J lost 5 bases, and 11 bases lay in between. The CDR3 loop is CASSYGRMETQYF. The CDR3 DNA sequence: TGTGCCAGCAGTTACGGTAGAATGGAGACCCAGTACTTC.

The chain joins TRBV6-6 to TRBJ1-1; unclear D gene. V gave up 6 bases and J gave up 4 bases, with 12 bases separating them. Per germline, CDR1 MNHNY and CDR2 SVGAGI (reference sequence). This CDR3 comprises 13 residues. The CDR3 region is CASSFDRSTEAFF. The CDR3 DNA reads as TGTGCCAGCAGCTTTGATAGGAGCACTGAAGCTTTCTTT.